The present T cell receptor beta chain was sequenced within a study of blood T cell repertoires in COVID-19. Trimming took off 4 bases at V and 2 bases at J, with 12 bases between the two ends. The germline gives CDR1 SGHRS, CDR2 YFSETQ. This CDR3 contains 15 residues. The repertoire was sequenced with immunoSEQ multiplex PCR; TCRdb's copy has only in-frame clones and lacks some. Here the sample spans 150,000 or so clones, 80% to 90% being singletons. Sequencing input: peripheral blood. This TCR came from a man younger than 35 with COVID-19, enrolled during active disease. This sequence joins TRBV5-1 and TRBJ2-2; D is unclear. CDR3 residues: CASSPLRVNTGELFF. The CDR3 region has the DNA TGCGCCAGCAGCCCACTCCGGGTTAACACCGGGGAGCTGTTTTTT.